This is a list of T cell receptor beta chains from one sample in a study of blood T cell repertoires in COVID-19. Sequencing was performed with immunoSEQ multiplex PCR; in TCRdb, only in-frame clones are kept and a portion is missing. Of some 200,000 clones in the sample, approximately 78% were seen once. Sequenced input: peripheral blood. These receptors all come from a woman in her 70s with COVID-19, enrolled during active disease. Each CDR3 is given with its conserved first and last residue. D genes are given only for firm matches. Not every row has a clone size; where given, it reads once, few, many or a size class.

>TRBJ2-5|-|TRBV11-2|-
TGTGCCAGCAGCTTAGATGGGGCTAACCAAGAGACCCAGTACTTC
CASSLDGANQETQYF
>TRBJ2-7|-|TRBV2|TRBD1
TGTGCCAGCATCAGGACAGGGACCTACGAGCAGTACTTC
CASIRTGTYEQYF
>TRBJ1-1|-|TRBV5-5|TRBD1
TGTGCCAGCAGACTTCGGCCGGGACAGGGAAACACTGAAGCTTTCTTT
CASRLRPGQGNTEAFF
>TRBJ2-7|-|TRBV28|-
TGTGCCAGCAGTCCCTTATCCTACGAGCAGTACTTC
CASSPLSYEQYF
>TRBJ1-5|once|TRBV3-1/TRBV3-2|TRBD1
TGTGCCAGCAGCGACAGGGGGCGAGGGAGCAATCAGCCCCAGCATTTT
CASSDRGRGSNQPQHF
>TRBJ2-7|-|TRBV28|-
TGTGCCAGCAGGGCGGGGCCCTACTACGAGCAGTACTTC
CASRAGPYYEQYF
>TRBJ1-5|-|TRBV24-1|-
TGTGCCACCAGTGAGCGGACAGAACGGAGCAATCAGCCCCAGCATTTT
CATSERTERSNQPQHF
>TRBJ2-3|-|TRBV19|TRBD2
TGTGCCAGTAGCCTGACTAGCGGGAAAATCACAGATACGCAGTATTTT
CASSLTSGKITDTQYF
>TRBJ1-3|-|TRBV5-1|TRBD1
TGCGCCAGCAGCTTGGGGGACAGGTTACTCTCTGGAAACACCATATATTTT
CASSLGDRLLSGNTIYF
>TRBJ2-7|many|TRBV28|TRBD1
TGTGCCAGCAGGACAGGGTCCTACGAGCAGTACTTC
CASRTGSYEQYF
>TRBJ2-1|-|TRBV29-1|-
TGCAGCGCCTGGGGACATTCCAAACGGAATGAGCAGTTCTTC
CSAWGHSKRNEQFF
>TRBJ1-1|-|TRBV5-1|-
TGCGCCAGCAGGTTAAGGGAGGGCACTGAAGCTTTCTTT
CASRLREGTEAFF